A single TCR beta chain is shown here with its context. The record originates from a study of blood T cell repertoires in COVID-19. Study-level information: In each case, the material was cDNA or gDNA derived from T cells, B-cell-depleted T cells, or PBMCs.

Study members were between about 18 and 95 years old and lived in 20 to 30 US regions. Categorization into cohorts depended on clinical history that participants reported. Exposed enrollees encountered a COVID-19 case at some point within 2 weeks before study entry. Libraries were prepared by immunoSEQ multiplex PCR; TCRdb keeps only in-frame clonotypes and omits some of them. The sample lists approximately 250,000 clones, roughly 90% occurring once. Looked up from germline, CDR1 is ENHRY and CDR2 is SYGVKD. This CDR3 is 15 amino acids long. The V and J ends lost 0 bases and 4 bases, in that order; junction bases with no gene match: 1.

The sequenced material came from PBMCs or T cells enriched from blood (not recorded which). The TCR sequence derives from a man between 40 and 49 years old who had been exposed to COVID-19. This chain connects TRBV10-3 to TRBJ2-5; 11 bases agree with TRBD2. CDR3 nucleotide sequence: TGTGCCATCAGTGAGTCAGGGACTAGCGGAGAGACCCAGTACTTC. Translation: CAISESGTSGETQYF.